This T cell receptor (beta chain) was sequenced during a study of cytomegalovirus exposure and HLA in healthy donors. The study, taken as a whole, reports: According to reports, the classifier identified cytomegalovirus status with high specificity and sensitivity. Indistinguishable V segments, including TRBV6-2 and TRBV6-3, were excluded.

Each donor was nominally healthy when sampled (though unrecorded immune exposures were likely). It was with 60 Vbeta and 13 Jbeta primers that the PCR ran. TCRdb's table, derived via immunoSEQ multiplex PCR, lists solely in-frame clones and lacks some. There are about 82,000 clones in the sample; more than 60% occur only once, and roughly 13% lies in the top ten. For this clone: Its antigen is unidentified. The junction and the germline gene differ at one end; a read error may be behind it.

Germline CDR1 MNHEY, CDR2 SVGAGI. This CDR3 comprises 13 residues. The TCR sequence derives from a human donor in good health. The chain recombines TRBV6-5 with TRBJ1-2; tentatively, D is TRBD1 (6 bases). Sequencing was carried out using PBMCs. For the CDR3, the DNA is TGTGCCAGCAGGGACAGCCAAATCTATGGCTACCCCTTC. Residues: CASRDSQIYGYPF.